This entry lists 27 T cell receptor beta chains sequenced from one sample in a study of glioma-infiltrating T cells. Using RNA template, CDR3s of TCR alpha and beta were amplified with iRepertoire arm-PCR. Each CDR3 protein gets one entry after TCRdb re-called the multiplex PCR reads with MiXCR. This sample has about 130,000 distinct CDR3 sequences, with around 25% found just once. Sample: glioma tissue, nonneoplastic brain tissue, or PBMCs (not recorded which). The receptors derive from a human donor with low-grade glioma or glioblastoma, undergoing nonglioma brain surgery, or in good health (not recorded which).

In its sample, this clonotype was seen many times. The chain carries TRBV12-3 or TRBV12-4 and TRBJ2-7, with no clear D. Trimming removed 6 bases from V and 0 bases from J, with 9 bases in between. The CDR3 is 13 amino acids. CDR3 amino acids: CASSLHLSYEQYV. The CDR3 coding sequence is TGTGCCAGCAGCCTACACCTCTCCTACGAGCAGTACGTC.

The CDR3 nucleotides are TGCGCCAGCAGCCAAGACGGACAGAAGAACACCGGGGAGCTGTTTTTT. Its translation is CASSQDGQKNTGELFF. The chain couples TRBV4-1 to TRBJ2-2; D might be TRBD1 (6 bases). From germline, CDR1 is MGHRA and CDR2 YSYEKL. V lost 0 bases and J 1 base, leaving 9 bases between the germline ends. The CDR3 covers 16 residues.

The rearrangement uses TRBV4-1 and TRBJ2-1, with D perhaps being TRBD1 or TRBD2 (5 bases each). The CDR3 loop spans 14 amino acids. The V end was cut by 7 bases, the J end by 2 bases, with 12 bases between. Germline values: CDR1 MGHRA, CDR2 YSYEKL. The CDR3 region has the DNA TGCGCCAGCACGGGGACGGTGCCCTACAATGAGCAGTTCTTC. It yields the protein CASTGTVPYNEQFF.

In its sample, this clonotype was seen many times. The J gene is TRBJ2-2, the V gene TRBV6-1, with D perhaps matching TRBD1 (6 bases). This CDR3 region has 15 residues. Germline CDR1 MNHNS, CDR2 SASEGT. V was clipped by 5 bases and J by 4 bases, with 14 bases between them. The chain's CDR3 is CASSSGTYFTGELFF. CDR3 DNA sequence: TGTGCCAGCAGTTCCGGGACATACTTCACCGGGGAGCTGTTTTTT.

The chain has TRBV7-9 and TRBJ1-4; a weak D match, TRBD1 (5 bases). CDR3 length equals 14 residues. V gave up 7 bases and J gave up 1 base, with 10 bases separating them. Per germline, CDR1 SEHNR and CDR2 FQNEAQ (reference sequence). Here the CDR3 reads CASTVDRTNEKLFF. The CDR3 DNA follows: TGTGCCAGCACCGTTGACAGAACTAATGAAAAACTGTTTTTT.

The rearrangement uses TRBV4-1 and TRBJ2-1, with D hard to call. This CDR3 contains 16 residues. Germline loops: CDR1 MGHRA, CDR2 YSYEKL. The ends were cut back, 1 base at V and 4 bases at J, with 14 bases in the middle. CDR3 bases: TGCGCCAGCAGCCAAGTCGCGGTAATTGGGTACAATGAGCAGTTCTTC. Translation gives CASSQVAVIGYNEQFF.

The rearrangement joins TRBV20-1 to TRBJ2-1; 11 bases map to TRBD2. Trimming removed 7 bases from V and 7 bases from J; junction bases left unmatched: 6. This CDR3 has 13 residues. Germline V CDR1 and CDR2: DFQATT, SNEGSKA (reference sequence). The CDR3 nucleotides are TGCAGTGTGCGGTCTAGCGGGGGGAATGAGCAGTTCTTC. Its protein is CSVRSSGGNEQFF.

The rearrangement joins TRBV27 to TRBJ2-3; D is perhaps TRBD1 (5 bases). V was pared by 2 bases and J by 2 bases, with 8 bases between. Looked up from germline, CDR1 is MNHEY and CDR2 is SMNVEV (reference sequence). This CDR3 is built from 14 residues. CDR3 DNA sequence: TGTGCCAGCAGTTTAGGGGCCCCCACAGATACGCAGTATTTT. Translating it yields CASSLGAPTDTQYF.

This clonotype has ten or more counts. The chain couples TRBV12-3 or TRBV12-4 to TRBJ2-3, with a possible D match to TRBD2 (5 bases). CDR3 length equals 17 residues. V was cut by 5 bases and J by 2 bases, with 20 bases left in between. This CDR3 reads CASSPPRASKITDTQYF. CDR3 DNA: TGTGCCAGCAGTCCTCCTCGAGCTAGCAAAATCACAGATACGCAGTATTTT.

In regard to this clonotype: It may be a read error: a sequence one base away is much more abundant. V usage is TRBV6-2 or TRBV6-3 and J usage is TRBJ2-5, with no clear D. Germline values: CDR1 MNHEY, CDR2 SVGEGT. This CDR3 has 13 residues. The CDR3 is CASSASGQETQHF. CDR3 DNA sequence: TGTGCCAGCAGCGCATCGGGCCAAGAGACCCAGCACTTC.

The chain joins TRBV19 to TRBJ1-2, with a weak D call TRBD1 (5 bases). Germline CDR1 and CDR2: LNHDA and SQIVND (reference sequence). V was cut by 3 bases and J by 4 bases, with 21 bases left in between. This CDR3 is 17 amino acids long. DNA for the CDR3: TGTGCCAGTAGTATTCCACCTGGGGGGAGCAAACGCTATGGCTACACCTTC. This encodes CASSIPPGGSKRYGYTF.

Concerning this clonotype itself: Given a much more abundant clone one base away, this may be a read error. In DNA, the CDR3 is TGTGCCAGCAGTAACACAGATGCGCAGTATTTT. This gives the protein CASSNTDAQYF. The chain has TRBV6-1 and TRBJ2-3; D unclear. Germline lookup yields CDR1 MNHNS and CDR2 SASEGT. This CDR3 has 11 amino acids.

A few counts support this clonotype. V and J are TRBV3-1 and TRBJ1-1, with D possibly being TRBD1 (5 bases). Germline CDR1 reads LGHDT; CDR2 reads YNNKEL (reference sequence). Trimming left V 6 bases short and J 2 bases short, with 13 bases between. The CDR3 length is 14 residues. CDR3 region: CASRLNGGNTEAFF. In nucleotides, the CDR3 is TGTGCCAGCAGACTAAACGGGGGAAACACTGAAGCTTTCTTT.

The genes are TRBV2 and TRBJ2-5, with a possible D match to TRBD1 (6 bases). The CDR3 has 15 amino acids. CDR1 SNHLY and CDR2 FYNNEI come from the germline V gene. The V gene lost 2 bases and the J gene lost 13 bases, with 23 bases spanning the gap. CDR3 DNA: TGTGCCAGCAGTGAAAATTACGGGACATCTGAAGTCCGGTACTTC. Protein sequence: CASSENYGTSEVRYF.

On this clonotype: This may stem from a read error, because a much larger clone lies one nucleotide away. The chain is built from TRBV20-1 and TRBJ2-1, with a tentative D call TRBD2 (5 bases). Looked up from germline, CDR1 is DFQATT and CDR2 is SNEGSKA (reference sequence). This CDR3 contains 13 residues. The V end was cut by 1 base, the J end by 6 bases, with 10 bases between. In nucleotides, the CDR3 is TGCAGTGCTAGAGCCCAGGACTCCAATGAGCAGTTCTTC. Translating gives CSARAQDSNEQFF.

This clonotype was counted ten times or more. V and J are TRBV20-1 and TRBJ1-6; D gene ambiguous. Germline V gene lookup returns CDR1 DFQATT and CDR2 SNEGSKA (reference sequence). The CDR3 is made up of 11 amino acids. Deletions cut 1 base from V and 9 bases from J, with 4 bases between. CDR3 in DNA: TGCAGTGCTAGAGCCCGTTCACCCCTCCACTTT. Encoded protein: CSARARSPLHF.

The gene calls are TRBV3-1 and TRBJ1-2, with TRBD1 matching over 9 bases. The CDR3 has 13 amino acids. The germline V gene encodes CDR1 LGHDT and CDR2 YNNKEL (reference sequence). J lost 8 bases, V lost 4 bases, and 5 bases had no gene match. The CDR3 DNA sequence: TGTGCCAGCAGCCCTGGACAGGGGTGGGGCTACACCTTC. This gives the protein CASSPGQGWGYTF. Full variable domain (missing parts from reference TRBV3-1 and TRBJ1-2): DTAVSQTPKYLVTQMGNDKSIKCEQNLGHDTMYWYKQDSKKFLKIMFSYNNKELIINETVPNRFSPKSPDKAHLNLHINSLELGDSAVYFCASSPGQGWGYTFGSGTRLTVV.

This clonotype was detected many times. The rearrangement uses TRBV20-1 and TRBJ2-2, with D unresolved. Trimming took 1 base from V and 1 from J, leaving 7 bases between them. CDR1 is DFQATT and CDR2 is SNEGSKA in the germline V gene (reference sequence). The CDR3 loop spans 14 amino acids. The CDR3 DNA is TGCAGTGCTAGAGCTAAGGGGAACACCGGGGAGCTGTTTTTT. Residues: CSARAKGNTGELFF.

The chain couples TRBV19 to TRBJ1-6, with 8 nucleotides matching TRBD1. V shed 3 bases, J shed 8 bases, and the junction held 3 bases outside the gene matches. Germline V gene data show CDR1 as LNHDA and CDR2 as SQIVND (reference sequence). The CDR3 runs to 14 residues. DNA of the CDR3: TGTGCCAGTAGTATGCAGGGGGCGGATTCACCCCTCCACTTT. Protein product: CASSMQGADSPLHF.

This chain uses TRBV18 with TRBJ2-3; TRBD1 might be the D (5 bases). The CDR3 has 16 residues. Trimming cost V 3 bases and J 0 bases, with 13 bases left between them. Looked up from germline, CDR1 is KGHSH and CDR2 is LQKENI. The CDR3 bases are TGTGCCAGCTCACCTCTCCGACAGCTAAGCACAGATACGCAGTATTTT. It yields the protein CASSPLRQLSTDTQYF. Full variable domain (outside the CDR3, taken from reference TRBV18 and TRBJ2-3): NAGVMQNPRHLVRRRGQEARLRCSPMKGHSHVYWYRQLPEEGLKFMVYLQKENIIDESGMPKERFSAEFPKEGPSILRIQQVVRGDSAAYFCASSPLRQLSTDTQYFGPGTRLTVL.

This clonotype was found a few times. This chain uses TRBV24-1 with TRBJ2-5, with a weak D call TRBD2 (5 bases). V lost 3 bases, J lost 0 bases, and 7 bases lay in between. From germline, CDR1 is KGHDR and CDR2 SFDVKD. The CDR3 has 14 amino acids. The CDR3 reads CATSDPGNQETQYF. CDR3 DNA: TGTGCCACCAGTGATCCCGGGAACCAAGAGACCCAGTACTTC.

The chain uses TRBV12-3 or TRBV12-4 and TRBJ2-3, with 9 bases identical to TRBD2. The CDR3 runs 16 residues. V dropped 3 bases and J dropped 3; count of bases not matched to a gene: 7. CDR3 sequence: CASSFASGDGTDTQYF. The CDR3 DNA sequence: TGTGCCAGCAGTTTCGCTAGCGGGGATGGGACAGATACGCAGTATTTT.

The sample holds a few counts of this clonotype. CDR3 loop: CASSPGANYEQYV. The CDR3 nucleotides are TGTGCCAGCTCACCAGGGGCGAACTACGAGCAGTACGTC. The chain joins TRBV18 to TRBJ2-7, with D perhaps matching TRBD1 (5 bases). Per germline, CDR1 KGHSH and CDR2 LQKENI. CDR3 length equals 13 residues. Deletions cut 2 bases from V and 3 bases from J, with 8 bases between.

The chain joins TRBV11-2 to TRBJ1-2, with 12 bases aligning to TRBD1. V lost 6 bases to trimming and J lost 8 bases; unmatched junction nucleotides: 13. There are 16 residues in the CDR3. The germline gives CDR1 SGHAT, CDR2 FQNNGV. The CDR3 nucleotides read TGTGCCAGCAGACGGACCGGGACAGGGGGCCCTAGGGGCTACACCTTC. Translating gives CASRRTGTGGPRGYTF.

This clonotype was detected many times. V usage is TRBV20-1 and J usage is TRBJ2-1; 11 nucleotides align to TRBD2. This CDR3 spans 15 amino acids. The V segment lost 5 bases and the J segment 5 bases; nucleotides outside the gene matches: 8. Germline lookup yields CDR1 DFQATT and CDR2 SNEGSKA (reference sequence). CDR3 loop: CSAGIPGLADNEQFF. The CDR3 bases are TGCAGTGCTGGAATTCCGGGACTAGCGGACAATGAGCAGTTCTTC.

This clonotype appeared many times. The chain is built from TRBV28 and TRBJ2-5, with 7 bases matching TRBD1. Germline V CDR1 and CDR2: MDHEN, SYDVKM. The CDR3 covers 12 residues. J lost 2 bases, V lost 11 bases, and 5 bases had no gene match. In DNA form, the CDR3 reads TGTGCCGCCGGACAGGTTCAAGAGACCCAGTACTTC. This sequence encodes CAAGQVQETQYF.

This clonotype was seen just once. This chain links TRBV10-3 with TRBJ1-2; no clear D. The CDR3 sequence is 13 residues long. Germline V gives CDR1 ENHRY, CDR2 SYGVKD. V lost 4 bases, J lost 7 bases, and 13 bases lay in between. The CDR3: CAISGSDQVGYTF. For the CDR3, the DNA is TGTGCCATCAGTGGGTCCGATCAAGTTGGCTACACCTTC.